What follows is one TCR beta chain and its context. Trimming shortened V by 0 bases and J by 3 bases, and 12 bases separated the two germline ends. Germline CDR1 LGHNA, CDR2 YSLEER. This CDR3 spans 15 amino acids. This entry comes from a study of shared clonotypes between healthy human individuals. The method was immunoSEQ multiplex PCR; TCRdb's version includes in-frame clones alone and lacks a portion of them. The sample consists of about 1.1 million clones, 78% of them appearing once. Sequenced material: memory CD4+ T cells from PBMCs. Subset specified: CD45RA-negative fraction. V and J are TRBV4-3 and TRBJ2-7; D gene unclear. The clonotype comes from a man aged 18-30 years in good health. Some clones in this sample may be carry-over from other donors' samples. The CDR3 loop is CASSQDTVSLYEQYF. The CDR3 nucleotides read TGCGCCAGCAGCCAAGATACGGTTTCCCTCTACGAGCAGTACTTC.